This entry lists 25 T cell receptor beta chains sequenced from one sample in a study of breast tumors, draining lymph nodes, adjacent tissues. MiXCR, applied by TCRdb to the multiplex PCR reads, yields one record per CDR3 protein. This sample carries about 120,000 distinct CDR3 sequences, roughly 21% of them seen once, and the ten largest clones take about 3.5%. Axillary draining lymph nodes of breast cancer patients supplied the node samples. The sequenced sample consisted of axillary lymph node tissue. Every receptor here comes from a female donor with breast cancer. Some clones in this sample may be carry-over from other donors' samples.

This clonotype occurred many times. The chain carries TRBV7-9 and TRBJ2-5, with a possible D match to TRBD2 (6 bases). There are 13 residues in the CDR3. Per germline, CDR1 SEHNR and CDR2 FQNEAQ (reference sequence). The ends were cut back, 3 bases at V and 5 bases at J, with 10 bases in the middle. The CDR3 coding sequence is TGTGCCAGCAGCTTCGGAGGGACGGAGACCCAGTACTTC. Amino acids: CASSFGGTETQYF.

The rearrangement joins TRBV28 to TRBJ2-7, with D possibly matching TRBD1 (5 bases). Germline values: CDR1 MDHEN, CDR2 SYDVKM. The length of the CDR3 is 16 residues. V lost 5 bases to trimming and J lost 2 bases, with 19 bases between them. This chain's CDR3 is CASSPGSVTAAYEQYF. The CDR3 DNA follows: TGTGCCAGCAGTCCAGGTTCAGTGACAGCCGCCTACGAGCAGTACTTC.

With respect to this clonotype: A much larger clonotype is one base distant, so this may be a read error. This sequence joins TRBV2 and TRBJ2-3; weak D call: TRBD1 (5 bases). CDR1 is SNHLY, CDR2 FYNNEI, per germline. The CDR3 totals 16 residues. V lost 4 bases and J 0 bases, leaving 14 bases between the germline ends. CDR3 amino acids: CASSGYPGPSTDTQYF. CDR3 bases: TGTGCCAGCAGTGGGTATCCAGGGCCTAGCACAGATACGCAGTATTTT. Drawing the rest from reference TRBV2 and TRBJ2-3, the complete variable domain is EPEVTQTPSHQVTQMGQEVILRCVPISNHLYFYWYRQILGQKVEFLVSFYNNEISEKSEIFDDQFSVERPDGSNFTLKIRSTKLEDSAMYFCASSGYPGPSTDTQYFGPGTRLTVL.

This clonotype has a count of ten or more. This chain links TRBV29-1 with TRBJ2-5; the D is unclear. V was pared by 7 bases and J by 5 bases, with 23 bases between. The CDR3 is 15 amino acids. The germline CDR1 and CDR2 sequences are SQVTM and ANQGSEA. Written as DNA, the CDR3 is TGCAGCGCTCGCCGCGGACCCAATTGGGTGGAGACCCAGTACTTC. Translating it yields CSARRGPNWVETQYF.

The chain combines TRBV20-1 with TRBJ1-1, with D unresolved. The CDR3 is 14 residues long. Trimming stripped 2 bases from V and 1 base from J, with 11 bases between. The germline V gene encodes CDR1 DFQATT and CDR2 SNEGSKA (reference sequence). DNA for the CDR3: TGCAGTGCTAGAAACCAGGAAACGAACACTGAAGCTTTCTTT. This translates into CSARNQETNTEAFF.

At least ten counts were recorded for this clonotype. The V call is TRBV12-3 or TRBV12-4, the J call TRBJ2-1; D call uncertain. The CDR3 spans 14 residues. V dropped 1 base and J dropped 8 bases, with 12 bases sitting between them. As DNA, the CDR3 is TGTGCCAGCAGTTTAGGCAACGTCTGGGATGAGCAGTTCTTC. It codes for CASSLGNVWDEQFF.

The chain uses TRBV10-3 and TRBJ1-1; tentative D call: TRBD1 (5 bases). V shed 10 bases and J shed 0 bases, with 12 bases lying between them. Germline assignment: CDR1 ENHRY and CDR2 SYGVKD. The length of the CDR3 is 13 residues. The chain's CDR3 is CATDDRLNTEAFF. The CDR3, as DNA: TGTGCCACAGACGACAGATTGAACACTGAAGCTTTCTTT.

The chain employs TRBV24-1 and TRBJ2-5; no reliable D call. Germline-derived CDR1 and CDR2 are KGHDR and SFDVKD. This CDR3 has 14 residues. The germline V and J ends were trimmed by 1 base and 9 bases, with 14 bases remaining between them. The CDR3 DNA follows: TGTGCCACCAGTGATTTAGGGCTTGGGAAGGCCCAGTACTTC. Amino acid sequence: CATSDLGLGKAQYF.

This chain links TRBV5-1 with TRBJ2-1; 10 bases align to TRBD2. This CDR3 region has 15 residues. V lost 1 base and J lost 9; bases outside the gene matches: 7. In germline, CDR1 is SGHRS, CDR2 YFSETQ. CDR3 sequence reads: CASSLTAGGRCEQFF. The CDR3 DNA follows: TGCGCCAGCAGCTTGACAGCGGGAGGGCGCTGTGAGCAGTTCTTC. Drawing the rest from reference TRBV5-1 and TRBJ2-1, the complete variable domain is KAGVTQTPRYLIKTRGQQVTLSCSPISGHRSVSWYQQTPGQGLQFLFEYFSETQRNKGNFPGRFSGRQFSNSRSEMNVSTLELGDSALYLCASSLTAGGRCEQFFGPGTRLTVL.

As regards this clonotype: A read error may be the cause here, since a much bigger clone is one base away. The gene calls are TRBV19 and TRBJ1-6; 7 positions agree with TRBD1. The germline V gene encodes CDR1 LNHDA and CDR2 SQIVND (reference sequence). This CDR3 spans 19 amino acids. CDR3 in DNA: TGTGCCAGCATCGGGACAGCCACCCCTAATCCTCTCCCAAATTCACCCCCCCACTTT. Residues: CASIGTATPNPLPNSPPHF.

On this clonotype: The junction departs from germline at one end; a sequencing error may be responsible. The chain employs TRBV6-6 and TRBJ2-2; D remains ambiguous. The CDR3 totals 14 residues. In germline, CDR1 is MNHNY, CDR2 SVGAGI (reference sequence). The CDR3 here is CAGSERRLSGELFF. As DNA, the CDR3 is TGTGCCGGCAGTGAAAGGAGACTTTCCGGGGAGCTGTTTTTT.

This clonotype was seen only once. A much more abundant neighbour one base away suggests this may be a read error. The genes are TRBV14 and TRBJ1-2, with TRBD1 matching over 10 bases. Germline CDR1 and CDR2: SGHDN and FVKESK. The CDR3 contains 14 residues. The CDR3 loop is CARSPLDRGYGYTF. The CDR3 coding sequence is TGTGCCCGCAGCCCCTTGGACAGGGGGTATGGCTACACCTTC.

The gene calls are TRBV7-8 and TRBJ1-1, with 9 bases identical to TRBD1. V lost 5 bases, J lost 11 bases, and 9 bases stayed unmatched. There are 13 residues in the CDR3. The V gene's germline CDR1 is SGHVS and CDR2 FQNEAQ. CDR3 in DNA: TGTGCCAGCAGCCTACAGGGGGCTGGCTTGGCTTTCTTT. The encoded protein is CASSLQGAGLAFF.

Turning to this clonotype: Just one base apart from a much larger clone, this may be a read error. V usage is TRBV6-1 and J usage is TRBJ2-5; D gene unclear. Germline V gene lookup returns CDR1 MNHNS and CDR2 SASEGT. CDR3 length: 12 residues. This CDR3 reads CVSSRSQETQYF. CDR3 DNA sequence: TGTGTCAGCAGTCGCAGCCAAGAGACCCAGTACTTC.

A word on this clonotype: This may be a read error: a much more frequent sequence differs by one nucleotide. This rearrangement joins TRBV5-1 to TRBJ1-5; a weak D match, TRBD1 (5 bases). The CDR3 runs 16 residues. V lost 3 bases, J lost 2 bases, and 15 bases lay in between. Per the germline V gene, CDR1 is SGHRS and CDR2 is YFSETQ. The CDR3, as DNA: TGCGCCAGCAGCTCGGGTTCCCGAGGGGGCAATCAGCCCCAGCATTTT. Protein: CASSSGSRGGNQPQHF.

This clonotype occurred many times. The chain combines TRBV6-1 with TRBJ2-5; 7 positions match TRBD2. The ends lost 6 bases at V and 5 bases at J; junction bases unmatched: 15. Germline CDR1 MNHNS, CDR2 SASEGT. This CDR3 comprises 16 residues. The CDR3 DNA sequence: TGTGCCAGCAGGCAATTTTCGGGAGGATACAAGGAGACCCAGTACTTC. Amino acids: CASRQFSGGYKETQYF.

The table lists this clonotype with many counts. The chain links TRBV5-6 to TRBJ1-6; D ambiguous. The CDR3 totals 18 residues. The germline CDR1 and CDR2 sequences are SGHDT and YYEEEE. V lost 4 bases and J 3 bases, leaving 20 bases between the germline ends. This CDR3 is CASSQRMRRGIYNSPLHF. The CDR3 coding sequence is TGTGCCAGCAGCCAGAGGATGAGACGAGGAATCTATAATTCACCCCTCCACTTT.

This clonotype was seen at least ten times. The chain combines TRBV6-2 or TRBV6-3 with TRBJ1-6; maybe TRBD1 (5 bases). Looked up from germline, CDR1 is MNHEY and CDR2 is SVGEGT. V was clipped by 2 bases and J by 6 bases, with 11 bases between them. The CDR3 is 15 amino acids. The CDR3 DNA follows: TGTGCCAGCAGTTACATCACAGGCCGTAATTCACCCCTCCACTTT. Amino acids: CASSYITGRNSPLHF.

Remarks on this clonotype: A much larger clone is a single base away; this may be a read error. The CDR3 here is CASSHLTSMQQHTQYF. DNA for the CDR3: TGTGCCAGCAGCCACTTGACTAGTATGCAACAGCATACGCAGTATTTT. The chain combines TRBV14 with TRBJ2-3; tentative D call: TRBD2 (6 bases). The CDR3 covers 16 residues. The germline V and J ends were trimmed by 3 bases and 7 bases, with 20 bases remaining between them. Germline-derived CDR1 and CDR2 are SGHDN and FVKESK.

Ten or more counts support this clonotype. V gene TRBV4-1 combines with J gene TRBJ2-2; maybe TRBD1 (5 bases). The CDR3 consists of 16 residues. The ends were cut back, 5 bases at V and 2 bases at J, with 15 bases in the middle. Germline-derived CDR1 and CDR2 are MGHRA and YSYEKL. The CDR3 nucleotides read TGCGCCAGCAGCTTTCAACCAGGGTCCAACACCGGGGAGCTGTTTTTT. It specifies CASSFQPGSNTGELFF.

The V gene is TRBV6-5, the J gene TRBJ1-4; 7 nucleotides align to TRBD1. There are 14 residues in the CDR3. V lost 5 bases and J lost 8; bases outside the gene matches: 8. Germline CDR1 MNHEY, CDR2 SVGAGI. The CDR3 sequence: CASSEDRSEEKLFF. CDR3 DNA sequence: TGTGCCAGCAGTGAGGACAGGTCTGAGGAAAAACTGTTTTTT.

Comments on this clonotype: This may be a read error, as it is one base from a much larger clone. The chain couples TRBV4-1 to TRBJ1-2; D is ambiguous. Trimming took 0 bases from V and 3 from J, leaving 20 bases between them. CDR1 MGHRA and CDR2 YSYEKL come from the germline V gene. This CDR3 is built from 18 residues. CDR3 nucleotides: TGCGCCAGCAGCCAAGATCGGATTCCCATGACCCCCGACTATGGCTACACCTTC. Protein product: CASSQDRIPMTPDYGYTF.

Remarks on this clonotype: A read error is possible here, since a much larger clone lies one base away. The chain has TRBV6-5 and TRBJ2-3; 7 nucleotides match TRBD1. The V segment lost 5 bases and the J segment 1 base; nucleotides outside the gene matches: 6. Germline V gene sequence: CDR1 MNHEY, CDR2 SVGAGI. The CDR3 is 15 residues long. The chain's CDR3 is CASSHSGTGTDTQYF. CDR3 DNA: TGTGCCAGCAGTCATTCCGGGACAGGCACAGATACGCAGTATTTT.

This clonotype was observed many times. The rearrangement uses TRBV10-3 and TRBJ2-2; no firm D call. Per the germline V gene, CDR1 is ENHRY and CDR2 is SYGVKD. The CDR3 sequence is 11 residues long. Trimming removed 10 bases from V and 5 bases from J, with 8 bases in between. This CDR3 reads CATRFTGELFF. The CDR3 DNA is TGTGCCACCCGGTTTACCGGGGAGCTGTTTTTT.

This clonotype was seen only a few times. This rearrangement joins TRBV30 to TRBJ1-5; 7 positions agree with TRBD1. The CDR3 is made up of 17 amino acids. Germline assignment: CDR1 GTSNPN and CDR2 SVGIG (reference sequence). With V trimmed by 1 base and J by 9 bases, 18 bases remained unmatched. CDR3 residues: CAWSARNRQGGRGPQHF. The CDR3 DNA sequence: TGTGCCTGGAGTGCACGCAACCGACAGGGCGGTCGGGGGCCCCAGCATTTT.